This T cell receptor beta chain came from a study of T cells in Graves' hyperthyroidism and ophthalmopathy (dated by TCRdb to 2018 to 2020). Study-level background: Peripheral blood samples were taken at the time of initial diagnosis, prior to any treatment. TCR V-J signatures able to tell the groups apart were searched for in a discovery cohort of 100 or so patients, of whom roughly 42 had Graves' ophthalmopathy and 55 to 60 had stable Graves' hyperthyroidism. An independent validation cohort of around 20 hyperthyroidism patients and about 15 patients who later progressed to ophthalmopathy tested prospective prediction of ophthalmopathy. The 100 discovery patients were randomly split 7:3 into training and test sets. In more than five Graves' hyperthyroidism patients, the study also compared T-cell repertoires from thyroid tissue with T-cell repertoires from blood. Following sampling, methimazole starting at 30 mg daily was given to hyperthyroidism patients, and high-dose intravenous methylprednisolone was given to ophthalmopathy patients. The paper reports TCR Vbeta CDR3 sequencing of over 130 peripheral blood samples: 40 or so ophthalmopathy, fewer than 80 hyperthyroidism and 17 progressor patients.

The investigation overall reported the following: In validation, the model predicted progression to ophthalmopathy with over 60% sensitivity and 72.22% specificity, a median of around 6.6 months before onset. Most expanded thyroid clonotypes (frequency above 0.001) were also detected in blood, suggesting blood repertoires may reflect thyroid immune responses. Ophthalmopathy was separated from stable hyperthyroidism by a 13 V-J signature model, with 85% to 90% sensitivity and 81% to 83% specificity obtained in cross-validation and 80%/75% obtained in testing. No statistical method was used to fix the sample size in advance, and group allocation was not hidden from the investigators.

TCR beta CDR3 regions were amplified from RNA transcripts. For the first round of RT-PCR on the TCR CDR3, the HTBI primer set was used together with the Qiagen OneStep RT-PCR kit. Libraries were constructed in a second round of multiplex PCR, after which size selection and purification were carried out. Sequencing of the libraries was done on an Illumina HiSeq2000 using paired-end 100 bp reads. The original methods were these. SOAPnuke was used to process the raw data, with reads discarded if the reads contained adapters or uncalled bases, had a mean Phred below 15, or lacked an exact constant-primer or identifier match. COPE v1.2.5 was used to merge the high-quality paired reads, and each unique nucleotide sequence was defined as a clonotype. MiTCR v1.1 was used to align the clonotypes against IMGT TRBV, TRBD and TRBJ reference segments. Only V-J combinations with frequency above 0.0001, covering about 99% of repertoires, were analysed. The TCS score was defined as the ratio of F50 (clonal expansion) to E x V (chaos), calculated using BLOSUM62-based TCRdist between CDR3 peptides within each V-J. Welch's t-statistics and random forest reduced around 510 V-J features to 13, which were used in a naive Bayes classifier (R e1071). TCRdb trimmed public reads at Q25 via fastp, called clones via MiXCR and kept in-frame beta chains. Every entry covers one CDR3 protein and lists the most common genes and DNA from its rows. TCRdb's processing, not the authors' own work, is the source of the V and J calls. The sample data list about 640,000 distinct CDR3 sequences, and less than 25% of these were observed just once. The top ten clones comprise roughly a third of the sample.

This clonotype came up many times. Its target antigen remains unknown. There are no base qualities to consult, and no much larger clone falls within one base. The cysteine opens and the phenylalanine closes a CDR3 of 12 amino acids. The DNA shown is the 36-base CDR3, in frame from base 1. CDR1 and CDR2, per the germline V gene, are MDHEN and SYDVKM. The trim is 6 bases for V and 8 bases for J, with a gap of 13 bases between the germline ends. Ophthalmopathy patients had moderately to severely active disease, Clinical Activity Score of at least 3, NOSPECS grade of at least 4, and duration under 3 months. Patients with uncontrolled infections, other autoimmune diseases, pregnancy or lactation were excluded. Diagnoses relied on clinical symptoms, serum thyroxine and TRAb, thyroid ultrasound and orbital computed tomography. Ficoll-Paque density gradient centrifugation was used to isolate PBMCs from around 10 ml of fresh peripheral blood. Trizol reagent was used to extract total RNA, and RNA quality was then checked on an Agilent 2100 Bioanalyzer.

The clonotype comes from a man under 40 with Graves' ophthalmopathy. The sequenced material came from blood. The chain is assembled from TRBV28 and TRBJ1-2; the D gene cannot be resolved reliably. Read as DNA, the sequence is TGTGCCAGCAGCCCACGGACGGGAGGCTACACCTTC. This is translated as CASSPRTGGYTF.